These 7 T cell receptor beta chains were all obtained from the same sample, sequenced in a study of T-cell reconstitution after alpha-beta-depleted transplantation in children (dated by TCRdb to 2016 to 2017). The method behind the library was PCR. Sequencing used an Illumina HiSeq 2500. TCR libraries were prepared with molecular barcoding, using unique molecular identifiers to normalize TCRbeta repertoire quantification. TCRdb's own reprocessing of the public reads used fastp at Q25 and MiXCR and kept productive beta chains. Entries that share a CDR3 protein sequence are merged under the most common genes and DNA. The sample records a few hundred thousand distinct CDR3 sequences, roughly an eighth of which are singletons. The top ten constitute around 5.8% of the sample. The sample consisted of PBMCs from the stem cell graft donor, taken from the stem cell graft. These receptors were collected from a human donor who donated a stem cell graft to a child with combined immunodeficiency.

This sequence joins TRBV20-1 and TRBJ2-5; unclear D gene. In germline, CDR1 is DFQATT, CDR2 SNEGSKA (reference sequence). The V end lost 2 bases, the J end lost 0 bases, and 7 bases lay between the germline ends. CDR3 size: 13 residues. CDR3 in amino acids: CSARRTNQETQYF. The DNA of the CDR3 is TGCAGTGCTAGAAGGACCAACCAAGAGACCCAGTACTTC.

The chain uses TRBV6-1 and TRBJ2-7; 7 bases are shared with TRBD1. J lost 3 bases, V lost 6 bases, and 14 bases had no gene match. This CDR3 contains 16 residues. CDR1 MNHNS and CDR2 SASEGT come from the germline V gene. The CDR3 spells CASSLYTNRGGYEQYF. The CDR3, as DNA: TGTGCCAGCAGCCTTTACACTAACAGGGGTGGCTACGAGCAGTACTTC.

The CDR3 sequence is CASSQESAAGVKLFF. The CDR3, as DNA: TGCGCCAGCAGCCAAGAATCCGCGGCAGGTGTGAAACTGTTTTTT. The chain is built from TRBV4-3 and TRBJ1-4; D call uncertain. V lost 0 bases and J lost 11, with 16 bases in between. The CDR3 extends over 15 amino acids. Germline V gene sequence: CDR1 LGHNA, CDR2 YSLEER.

This clonotype was recorded at least ten times. The J gene is TRBJ1-6, the V gene TRBV20-1; D remains ambiguous. The CDR3 has 13 amino acids. The V end lost 6 bases, the J end lost 5 bases, and 11 bases lay between the germline ends. Germline values: CDR1 DFQATT, CDR2 SNEGSKA (reference sequence). The CDR3 DNA reads TGCAGTGCCTCTCGGCCGAATAATTCACCCCTCCACTTT. It is translated as CSASRPNNSPLHF.

V gene TRBV7-9 combines with J gene TRBJ2-1; TRBD2 matches at 8 bases. Germline CDR1 SEHNR, CDR2 FQNEAQ (reference sequence). V was pared by 6 bases and J by 8 bases, with 6 bases of the junction left unmatched. CDR3 length equals 13 residues. CDR3 coding DNA: TGTGCCAGCAGTCGTACTAGCGGTGATGAGCAGTTCTTC. Its protein product is CASSRTSGDEQFF. Full variable domain (remainder filled in from reference TRBV7-9 and TRBJ2-1): DTGVSQNPRHKITKRGQNVTFRCDPISEHNRLYWYRQTLGQGPEFLTYFQNEAQLEKSRLLSDRFSAERPKGSFSTLEIQRTEQGDSAMYLCASSRTSGDEQFFGPGTRLTVL.

This clonotype was counted ten times or more. This chain uses TRBV10-3 with TRBJ2-3, with no clear D. The V gene's germline CDR1 is ENHRY and CDR2 SYGVKD. The CDR3 consists of 14 residues. Deletions cut 0 bases from V and 2 bases from J, with 6 bases between. The DNA for the CDR3 is TGTGCCATCAGTGAGTCTGGCCCCACAGATACGCAGTATTTT. Its translation: CAISESGPTDTQYF.

The chain combines TRBV7-3 with TRBJ1-6, with a weak D call TRBD1 (6 bases). The V end was cut by 1 base, the J end by 7 bases, with 8 bases between. Germline V gene data show CDR1 as SGHTA and CDR2 as FQGTGA. This CDR3 region has 14 residues. CDR3 in amino acids: CASSLRRGNSPLHF. The DNA of the CDR3 is TGTGCCAGCAGCTTAAGGAGGGGGAATTCACCCCTCCACTTT.